This T cell receptor (beta chain) was identified in a study of neurological immune-mediated disorders. Unsorted libraries were prepared from 2 million PBMCs held at -80 C. Broader study findings: The level of TCR clonal expansion was highest in patients with HTLV-1-associated myelopathy and lowest in multiple sclerosis, where it fell below the level seen in healthy controls.

Looked up from germline, CDR1 is SGHRS and CDR2 is YFSETQ. This CDR3 comprises 14 residues. V lost 4 bases to trimming and J lost 0 bases, with 10 bases between them. This clonotype appeared many times. Its antigen remains unknown. 5'RACE employing 10-nucleotide random UMIs yielded the cDNA. MiXCR was run by TCRdb on the 5' RACE reads, yielding one entry per CDR3 protein. The sample yields 55,000 to 70,000 distinct CDR3 sequences, about an eighth seen once. The specimen sequenced was PBMCs. The V gene is TRBV5-1, the J gene TRBJ1-2; D gene unclear. The source is a man aged 55 to 70 in good health. CDR3 DNA sequence: TGCGCCAGCAGCCCGGCGGGGACTAACTATGGCTACACCTTC. Translated: CASSPAGTNYGYTF. Variable domain in full (rest from reference TRBV5-1 and TRBJ1-2): KAGVTQTPRYLIKTRGQQVTLSCSPISGHRSVSWYQQTPGQGLQFLFEYFSETQRNKGNFPGRFSGRQFSNSRSEMNVSTLELGDSALYLCASSPAGTNYGYTFGSGTRLTVV.